This paragraph covers one T cell receptor beta chain sequence. Combining a sample-barcoded 5' primer with a J-beta primer mix, a second PCR ran for 7 to 11 cycles. MiXCR, run by TCRdb on the 5' RACE reads, gives a single entry per CDR3 protein. Of approximately 1.5 million distinct CDR3 sequences listed, roughly 32% were seen once; the top ten hold approximately 10%. This sample stems from a study of blood T cells in healthy people across ages. The trim removed 3 bases at V and 5 bases at J, leaving 7 bases unmatched. This CDR3 spans 14 amino acids. Germline V lookup: CDR1 SGHRS, CDR2 YFSETQ. The chain is built from TRBV5-1 and TRBJ1-1, with TRBD1 matching 7 bases. The source of this sequence is a woman younger than 45 in good health. Sequences were obtained from blood. The CDR3 sequence: CASSSGQAGTEAFF. The CDR3 nucleotides are TGCGCCAGCAGCTCTGGACAGGCGGGGACTGAAGCTTTCTTT.